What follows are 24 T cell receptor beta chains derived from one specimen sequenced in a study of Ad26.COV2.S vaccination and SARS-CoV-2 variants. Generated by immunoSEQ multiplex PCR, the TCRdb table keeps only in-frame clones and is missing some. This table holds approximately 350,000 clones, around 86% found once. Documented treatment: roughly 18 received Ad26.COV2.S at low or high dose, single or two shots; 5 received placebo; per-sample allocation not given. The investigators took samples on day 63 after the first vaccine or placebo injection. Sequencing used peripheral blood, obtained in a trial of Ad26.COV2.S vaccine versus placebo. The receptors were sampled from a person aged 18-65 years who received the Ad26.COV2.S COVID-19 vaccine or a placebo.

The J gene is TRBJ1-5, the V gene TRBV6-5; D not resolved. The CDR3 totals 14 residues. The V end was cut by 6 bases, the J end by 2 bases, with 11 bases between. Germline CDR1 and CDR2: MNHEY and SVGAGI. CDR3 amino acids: CASRSGIRNQPQHF. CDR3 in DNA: TGTGCCAGCAGGAGCGGGATCCGCAATCAGCCCCAGCATTTT.

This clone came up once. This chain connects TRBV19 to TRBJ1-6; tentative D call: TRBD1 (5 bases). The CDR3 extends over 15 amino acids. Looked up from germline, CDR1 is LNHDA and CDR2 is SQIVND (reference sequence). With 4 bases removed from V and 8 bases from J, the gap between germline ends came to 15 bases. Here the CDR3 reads CASSTFGGEYSPLHF. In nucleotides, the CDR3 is TGTGCCAGTAGTACTTTTGGGGGGGAGTATTCACCCCTCCACTTT. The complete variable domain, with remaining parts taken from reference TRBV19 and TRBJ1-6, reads DGGITQSPKYLFRKEGQNVTLSCEQNLNHDAMYWYRQDPGQGLRLIYYSQIVNDFQKGDIAEGYSVSREKKESFPLTVTSAQKNPTAFYLCASSTFGGEYSPLHFGNGTRLTVT.

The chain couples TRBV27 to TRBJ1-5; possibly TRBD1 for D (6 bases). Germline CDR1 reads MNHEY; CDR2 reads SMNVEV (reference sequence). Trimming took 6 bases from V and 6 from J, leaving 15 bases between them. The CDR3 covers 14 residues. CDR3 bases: TGTGCCAGCAGCCCCCAGGGGTTTGGTCAGCCCCAGCATTTT. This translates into CASSPQGFGQPQHF.

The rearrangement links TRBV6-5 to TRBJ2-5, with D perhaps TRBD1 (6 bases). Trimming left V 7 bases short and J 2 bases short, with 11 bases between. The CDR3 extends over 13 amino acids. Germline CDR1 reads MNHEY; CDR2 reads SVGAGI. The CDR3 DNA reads TGTGCCAGCAATACAGGGTTTCAAGAGACCCAGTACTTC. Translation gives CASNTGFQETQYF.

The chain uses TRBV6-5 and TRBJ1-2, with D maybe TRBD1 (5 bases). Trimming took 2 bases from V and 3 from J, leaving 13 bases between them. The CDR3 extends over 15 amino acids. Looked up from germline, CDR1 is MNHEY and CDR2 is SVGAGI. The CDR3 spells CASSYGAGRDYGYTF. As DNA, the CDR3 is TGTGCCAGCAGTTACGGGGCAGGGAGGGACTATGGCTACACCTTC.

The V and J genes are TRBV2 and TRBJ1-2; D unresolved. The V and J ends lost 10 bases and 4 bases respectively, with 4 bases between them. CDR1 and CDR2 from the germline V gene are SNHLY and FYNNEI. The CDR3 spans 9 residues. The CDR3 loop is CANSYGYTF. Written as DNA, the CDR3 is TGTGCCAACAGCTATGGCTACACCTTC.

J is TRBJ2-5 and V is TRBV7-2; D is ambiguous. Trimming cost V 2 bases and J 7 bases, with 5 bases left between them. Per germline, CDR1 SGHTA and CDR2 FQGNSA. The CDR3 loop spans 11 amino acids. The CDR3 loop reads CASSLSGTQYF. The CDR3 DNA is TGTGCCAGCAGCTTAAGTGGGACCCAGTACTTC.

The CDR3 bases are TGTGCCAGTAGTGTAGCACTTCCGGGACAGGGTTTCGAGGAGCAGTACTTC. Its translation is CASSVALPGQGFEEQYF. The rearrangement links TRBV19 to TRBJ2-7; 9 positions agree with TRBD1. The CDR3 runs 17 residues. Unmatched junction bases numbered 18, after V lost 5 bases and J lost 7 bases. Looked up from germline, CDR1 is LNHDA and CDR2 is SQIVND (reference sequence).

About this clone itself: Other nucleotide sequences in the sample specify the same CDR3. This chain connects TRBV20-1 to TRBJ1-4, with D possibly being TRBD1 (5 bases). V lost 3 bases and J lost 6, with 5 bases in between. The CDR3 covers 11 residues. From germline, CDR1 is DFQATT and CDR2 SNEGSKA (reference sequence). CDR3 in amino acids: CSARGDEKLFF. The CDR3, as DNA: TGCAGTGCTAGGGGGGATGAAAAACTGTTTTTT.

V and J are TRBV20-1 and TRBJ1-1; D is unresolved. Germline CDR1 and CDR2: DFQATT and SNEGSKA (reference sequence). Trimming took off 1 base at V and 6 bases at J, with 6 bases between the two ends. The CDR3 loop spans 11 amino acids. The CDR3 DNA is TGCAGTGCTAGAGGGGCGGCTGAAGCTTTCTTT. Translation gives CSARGAAEAFF.

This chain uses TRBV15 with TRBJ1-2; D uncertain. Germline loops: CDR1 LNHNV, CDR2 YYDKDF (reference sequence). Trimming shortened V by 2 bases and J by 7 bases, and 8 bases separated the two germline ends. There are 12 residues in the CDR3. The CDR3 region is CATSRWNSGYTF. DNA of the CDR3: TGTGCCACCAGCAGATGGAACAGTGGCTACACCTTC.

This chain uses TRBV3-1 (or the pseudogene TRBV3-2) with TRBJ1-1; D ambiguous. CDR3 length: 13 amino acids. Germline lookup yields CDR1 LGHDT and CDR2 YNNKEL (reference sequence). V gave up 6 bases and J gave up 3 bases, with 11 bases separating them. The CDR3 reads CASSRAWDTEAFF. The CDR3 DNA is TGTGCCAGCAGTAGGGCTTGGGACACTGAAGCTTTCTTT.

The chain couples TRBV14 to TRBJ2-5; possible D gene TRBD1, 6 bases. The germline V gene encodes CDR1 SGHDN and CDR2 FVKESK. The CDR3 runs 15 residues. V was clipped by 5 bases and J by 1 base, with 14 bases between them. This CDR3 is CASSSRDTIQETQYF. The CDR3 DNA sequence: TGTGCCAGCAGCAGCCGGGACACCATCCAAGAGACCCAGTACTTC.

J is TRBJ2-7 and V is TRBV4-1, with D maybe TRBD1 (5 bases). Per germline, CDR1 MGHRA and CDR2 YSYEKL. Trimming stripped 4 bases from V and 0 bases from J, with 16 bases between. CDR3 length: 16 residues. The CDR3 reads CASSPGQAPSSYEQYF. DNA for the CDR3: TGCGCCAGCAGCCCCGGACAAGCGCCAAGCTCCTACGAGCAGTACTTC.

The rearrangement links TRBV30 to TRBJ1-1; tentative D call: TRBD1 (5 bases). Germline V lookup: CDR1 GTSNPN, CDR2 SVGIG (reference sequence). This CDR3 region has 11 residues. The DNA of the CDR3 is TGTGCACGGGGCTTGGACACTGAAGCTTTCTTT. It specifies CARGLDTEAFF.

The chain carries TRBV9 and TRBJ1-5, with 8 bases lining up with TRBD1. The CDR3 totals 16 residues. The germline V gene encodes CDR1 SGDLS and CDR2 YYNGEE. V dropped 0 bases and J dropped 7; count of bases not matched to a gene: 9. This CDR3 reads CASSVELETGVQPQHF. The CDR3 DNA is TGTGCCAGCAGCGTAGAGCTGGAGACAGGGGTCCAGCCCCAGCATTTT.

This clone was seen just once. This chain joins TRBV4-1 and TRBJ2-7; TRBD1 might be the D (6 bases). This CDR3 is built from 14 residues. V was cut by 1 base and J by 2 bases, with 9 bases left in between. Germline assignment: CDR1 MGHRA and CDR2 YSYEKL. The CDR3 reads CASSQGGQPYEQYF. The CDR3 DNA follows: TGCGCCAGCAGCCAAGGAGGACAGCCCTACGAGCAGTACTTC.

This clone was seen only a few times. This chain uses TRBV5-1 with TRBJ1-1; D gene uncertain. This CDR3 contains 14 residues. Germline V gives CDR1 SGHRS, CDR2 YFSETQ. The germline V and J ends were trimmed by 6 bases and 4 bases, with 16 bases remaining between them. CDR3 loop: CASTWEGPSTEAFF. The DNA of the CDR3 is TGCGCCAGCACCTGGGAAGGACCCTCCACTGAAGCTTTCTTT.

The CDR3 spells CSVEITGTGPYEQYF. Written as DNA, the CDR3 is TGCAGCGTTGAAATTACCGGGACAGGTCCCTACGAGCAGTACTTC. This chain uses TRBV29-1 with TRBJ2-7; 8 bases fit TRBD1. J was trimmed by 2 bases and V by 2 bases; bases with no gene match: 8. The length of the CDR3 is 15 residues. Germline lookup yields CDR1 SQVTM and CDR2 ANQGSEA.

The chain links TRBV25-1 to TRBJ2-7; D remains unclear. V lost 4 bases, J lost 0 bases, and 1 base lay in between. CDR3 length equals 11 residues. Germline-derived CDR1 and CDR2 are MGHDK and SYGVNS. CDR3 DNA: TGTGCCAGCAGTGCCTCCTACGAGCAGTACTTC. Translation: CASSASYEQYF.

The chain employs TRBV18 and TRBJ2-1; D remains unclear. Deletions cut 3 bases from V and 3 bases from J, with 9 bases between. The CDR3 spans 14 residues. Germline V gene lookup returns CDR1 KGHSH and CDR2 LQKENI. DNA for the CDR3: TGTGCCAGCTCACCGCCCTCCGACTACAATGAGCAGTTCTTC. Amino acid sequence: CASSPPSDYNEQFF.

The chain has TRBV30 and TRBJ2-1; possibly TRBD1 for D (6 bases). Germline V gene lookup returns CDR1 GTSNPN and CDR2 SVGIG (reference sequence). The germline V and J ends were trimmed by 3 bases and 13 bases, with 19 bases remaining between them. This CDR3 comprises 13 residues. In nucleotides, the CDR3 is TGTGCCTGGAGCGGCCAGGGGAGTGCGTTTCAGTTCTTC. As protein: CAWSGQGSAFQFF.

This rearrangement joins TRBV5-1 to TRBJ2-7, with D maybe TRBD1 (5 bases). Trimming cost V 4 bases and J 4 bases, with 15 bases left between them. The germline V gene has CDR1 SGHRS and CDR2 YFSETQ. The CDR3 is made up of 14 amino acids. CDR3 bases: TGCGCCAGCAGCCTAGGGGCACAGGTTTACGAGCAGTACTTC. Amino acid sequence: CASSLGAQVYEQYF.

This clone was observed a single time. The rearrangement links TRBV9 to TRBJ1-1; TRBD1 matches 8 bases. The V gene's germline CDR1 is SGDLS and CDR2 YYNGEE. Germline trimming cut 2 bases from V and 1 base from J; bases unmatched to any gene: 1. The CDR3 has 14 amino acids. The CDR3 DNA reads TGTGCCAGCAGCGTTGGGACAGGGAACACTGAAGCTTTCTTT. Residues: CASSVGTGNTEAFF.